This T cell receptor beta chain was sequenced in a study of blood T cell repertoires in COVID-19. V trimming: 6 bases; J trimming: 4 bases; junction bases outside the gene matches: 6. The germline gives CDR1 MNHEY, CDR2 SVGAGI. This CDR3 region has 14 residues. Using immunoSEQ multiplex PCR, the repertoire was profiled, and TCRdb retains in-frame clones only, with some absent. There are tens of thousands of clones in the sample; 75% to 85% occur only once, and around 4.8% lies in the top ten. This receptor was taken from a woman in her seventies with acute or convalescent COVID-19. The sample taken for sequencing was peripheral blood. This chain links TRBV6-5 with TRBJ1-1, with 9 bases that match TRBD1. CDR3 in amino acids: CASRGTGIPTEAFF. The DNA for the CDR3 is TGTGCCAGCAGGGGGACAGGGATACCCACTGAAGCTTTCTTT.